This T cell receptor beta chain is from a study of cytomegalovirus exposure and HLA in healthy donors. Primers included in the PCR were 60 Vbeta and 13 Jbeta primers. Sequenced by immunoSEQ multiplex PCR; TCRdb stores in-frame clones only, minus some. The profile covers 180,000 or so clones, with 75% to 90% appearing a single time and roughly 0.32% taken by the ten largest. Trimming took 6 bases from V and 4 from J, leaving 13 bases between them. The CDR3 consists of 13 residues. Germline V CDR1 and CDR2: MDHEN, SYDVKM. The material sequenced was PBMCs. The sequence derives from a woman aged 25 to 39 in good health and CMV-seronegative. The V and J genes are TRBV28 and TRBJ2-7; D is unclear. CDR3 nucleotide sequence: TGTGCCAGCAGGTCGATAGGAGTGTACGAGCAGTACTTC. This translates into CASRSIGVYEQYF. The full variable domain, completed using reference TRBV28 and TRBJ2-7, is DVKVTQSSRYLVKRTGEKVFLECVQDMDHENMFWYRQDPGLGLRLIYFSYDVKMKEKGDIPEGYSVSREKKERFSLILESASTNQTSMYLCASRSIGVYEQYFGPGTRLTVT.